These T cell receptor beta chains were read from a single sample in a study of T cell responses to AZD1222 COVID-19 vaccine. The protocol was immunoSEQ multiplex PCR, while the TCRdb copy is restricted to in-frame clones and leaves out a portion. The table includes around 80,000 clones, 80% to 90% detected once. Sequenced here: peripheral blood, sampled 28 days after the second AZD1222 dose. Receptors originate from an adult who received the AZD1222 COVID-19 vaccine. The CDR3 runs from the conserved cysteine through the conserved F or W. A D gene is named only where the DNA matches it firmly. Clone size is stated in some rows and not others, as once, few, many or a class when expanded.

v_call: TRBV5-6
clone_size: NA
d_call: NA
j_call: TRBJ2-7
cdr3_nt: TGTGCCAGCAGCGCCGGAATTCCACTACGAGAGCAGTACTTC
cdr3_aa: CASSAGIPLREQYF

v_call: TRBV6-2/TRBV6-3
clone_size: NA
d_call: NA
j_call: TRBJ2-2
cdr3_nt: TGTGCCAGCAGTTTAACACGCGCGAACACCGGGGAGCTGTTTTTT
cdr3_aa: CASSLTRANTGELFF

v_call: TRBV6-1
clone_size: NA
d_call: TRBD1
j_call: TRBJ2-1
cdr3_nt: TGTGCCAGCAGTGAACGCGGGACAGGGTCCTACAATGAGCAGTTCTTC
cdr3_aa: CASSERGTGSYNEQFF

v_call: TRBV5-4
clone_size: once
d_call: TRBD1
j_call: TRBJ1-4
cdr3_nt: TGTGCCAGCAGCCTTTTACAGGGGGGGACTGAAAAACTGTTTTTT
cdr3_aa: CASSLLQGGTEKLFF

v_call: TRBV19
clone_size: NA
d_call: NA
j_call: TRBJ2-1
cdr3_nt: TGTGCCAGTACAAGGGGCGGCAGCTCCTACAATGAGCAGTTCTTC
cdr3_aa: CASTRGGSSYNEQFF

v_call: TRBV5-1
clone_size: NA
d_call: NA
j_call: TRBJ2-1
cdr3_nt: TGCGCCAGCAGCTTGGGCACGGGCGAGCAGTTCTTC
cdr3_aa: CASSLGTGEQFF

v_call: TRBV7-2
clone_size: NA
d_call: TRBD2
j_call: TRBJ2-2
cdr3_nt: TGTGCCAGCAAAAAGCGGGAGGACGGGGAGCTGTTTTTT
cdr3_aa: CASKKREDGELFF

v_call: TRBV4-1
clone_size: NA
d_call: NA
j_call: TRBJ2-1
cdr3_nt: TGCGCCAGCAGCCGGGACGTCGATGAGCAGTTCTTC
cdr3_aa: CASSRDVDEQFF

v_call: TRBV6-5
clone_size: NA
d_call: NA
j_call: TRBJ1-5
cdr3_nt: TGTGCCAGCAGCCCGACCGGGGCAGGGCGTTGGCCCCAGCATTTT
cdr3_aa: CASSPTGAGRWPQHF

v_call: TRBV6-4
clone_size: NA
d_call: TRBD2
j_call: TRBJ2-1
cdr3_nt: TGTGCCAGCAGCCGCGGGAGCTCCTACAATGAGCAGTTCTTC
cdr3_aa: CASSRGSSYNEQFF

v_call: TRBV9
clone_size: NA
d_call: TRBD1
j_call: TRBJ2-7
cdr3_nt: TGTGCCAGCAGCGTAGGGACAGGGGGTATTTTGGACGAGCAGTACTTC
cdr3_aa: CASSVGTGGILDEQYF

v_call: TRBV11-2
clone_size: once
d_call: TRBD1
j_call: TRBJ2-1
cdr3_nt: TGTGCCAGCAGGTCGGGACAGTACAATGAGCAGTTCTTC
cdr3_aa: CASRSGQYNEQFF

v_call: TRBV18
clone_size: NA
d_call: NA
j_call: TRBJ1-1
cdr3_nt: TGTGCCAGCTCACCCCGGGGCACCCAGAACACTGAAGCTTTCTTT
cdr3_aa: CASSPRGTQNTEAFF

v_call: TRBV27
clone_size: NA
d_call: NA
j_call: TRBJ1-1
cdr3_nt: TGTGCCAGCAGTTTAATGGCACTCGGCACTGAAGCTTTCTTT
cdr3_aa: CASSLMALGTEAFF

v_call: TRBV15
clone_size: once
d_call: NA
j_call: TRBJ1-5
cdr3_nt: TGTGCCACCAGCAGAGATCTGAACAATCAGCCCCAGCATTTT
cdr3_aa: CATSRDLNNQPQHF

v_call: TRBV19
clone_size: few
d_call: TRBD1
j_call: TRBJ1-2
cdr3_nt: TGTGCCAGTAGTATTGATCCGGGACAGGTCTATGGCTACACCTTC
cdr3_aa: CASSIDPGQVYGYTF

v_call: TRBV2
clone_size: NA
d_call: NA
j_call: TRBJ1-3
cdr3_nt: TGTGCCAGCAGTCCGGGATTGTTGAGAGGAAACACCATATATTTT
cdr3_aa: CASSPGLLRGNTIYF

v_call: TRBV19
clone_size: NA
d_call: TRBD1
j_call: TRBJ1-1
cdr3_nt: TGTGCCAGTAGTATCCTCACAGGGGGCGCTGCAGCTTTCTTT
cdr3_aa: CASSILTGGAAAFF

v_call: TRBV28
clone_size: NA
d_call: TRBD1
j_call: TRBJ1-6
cdr3_nt: TGTGCCAGCAGTTTGACAGGGGATAATTCACCCCTCCACTTT
cdr3_aa: CASSLTGDNSPLHF

v_call: TRBV2
clone_size: NA
d_call: NA
j_call: TRBJ2-3
cdr3_nt: TGTGCCAGCAGTGAGCGGACATTTGACACAGATACGCAGTATTTT
cdr3_aa: CASSERTFDTDTQYF

v_call: TRBV20-1
clone_size: once
d_call: NA
j_call: TRBJ2-1
cdr3_nt: TGCAGTGCTATTGACCGGGACAATTACAATGAGCAGTTCTTC
cdr3_aa: CSAIDRDNYNEQFF

v_call: TRBV11-2
clone_size: NA
d_call: TRBD1
j_call: TRBJ1-1
cdr3_nt: TGTGCCAGCAGCCGGGACAGGGCTGAAGCTTTCTTT
cdr3_aa: CASSRDRAEAFF

v_call: TRBV7-9
clone_size: NA
d_call: NA
j_call: TRBJ1-6
cdr3_nt: TGTGCCAGCAGCTCCCGGGAGCCCAATTCACCCCTCCACTTT
cdr3_aa: CASSSREPNSPLHF

v_call: TRBV5-6
clone_size: NA
d_call: NA
j_call: TRBJ2-7
cdr3_nt: TGTGCCAGCAGCTTGGGTGAAGAGCAGTACTTC
cdr3_aa: CASSLGEEQYF

v_call: TRBV28
clone_size: once
d_call: TRBD2
j_call: TRBJ2-7
cdr3_nt: TGTGCCAGCAGGACTAGCGAAAGCTACGAGCAGTACTTC
cdr3_aa: CASRTSESYEQYF

v_call: TRBV19
clone_size: NA
d_call: NA
j_call: TRBJ2-7
cdr3_nt: TGTGCCAGTAGTTCCCCTGGCTGGGTAGATCCTACAGAGCAGTACTTC
cdr3_aa: CASSSPGWVDPTEQYF

v_call: TRBV18
clone_size: NA
d_call: NA
j_call: TRBJ2-3
cdr3_nt: TGTGCCAGCTCACCACTGGGAACAGACAGTAATACGCAGTATTTT
cdr3_aa: CASSPLGTDSNTQYF

v_call: TRBV11-2
clone_size: NA
d_call: NA
j_call: TRBJ1-1
cdr3_nt: TGTGCCAGCAGCTTAGGATGGATTAGGTCAGCCACTGAAGCTTTCTTT
cdr3_aa: CASSLGWIRSATEAFF

v_call: TRBV4-1
clone_size: NA
d_call: NA
j_call: TRBJ2-3
cdr3_nt: TGCGCCAGCAGCCAAGATTGGACTAGGGGGGGCACAGATACGCAGTATTTT
cdr3_aa: CASSQDWTRGGTDTQYF

v_call: TRBV30
clone_size: NA
d_call: TRBD1
j_call: TRBJ2-2
cdr3_nt: TGTGCCTGGGGGGACAGCATCGGGGAGCTGTTTTTT
cdr3_aa: CAWGDSIGELFF

v_call: TRBV7-2
clone_size: NA
d_call: TRBD1
j_call: TRBJ2-2
cdr3_nt: TGTGCCAGCAGCCGGACAGGGGGAGGCGGGCCCACCGGGGAGCTGTTTTTT
cdr3_aa: CASSRTGGGGPTGELFF

v_call: TRBV29-1
clone_size: NA
d_call: TRBD1
j_call: TRBJ2-3
cdr3_nt: TGCAGCGTTGAATTTTTGTTGGGACAGGGAGGCACAGATACGCAGTATTTT
cdr3_aa: CSVEFLLGQGGTDTQYF

v_call: TRBV5-1
clone_size: NA
d_call: NA
j_call: TRBJ2-5
cdr3_nt: TGCGCCAGCAGCTTTCTTGGGCAGCAAGAGACCCAGTACTTC
cdr3_aa: CASSFLGQQETQYF

v_call: TRBV12-3/TRBV12-4
clone_size: NA
d_call: NA
j_call: TRBJ2-3
cdr3_nt: TGTGCCAGCAGTTTTGGGGCTACTAATACGCAGTATTTT
cdr3_aa: CASSFGATNTQYF

v_call: TRBV29-1
clone_size: NA
d_call: TRBD2
j_call: TRBJ2-1
cdr3_nt: TGCAGCGTGACCCCCGCAAAGCGGGGAGGATACAATGAGCAGTTCTTC
cdr3_aa: CSVTPAKRGGYNEQFF

v_call: TRBV6-5
clone_size: NA
d_call: NA
j_call: TRBJ2-7
cdr3_nt: TGTGCCAGCAGGGACTCAACCAAACAAGGGCAGTACTTC
cdr3_aa: CASRDSTKQGQYF

v_call: TRBV30
clone_size: NA
d_call: NA
j_call: TRBJ1-5
cdr3_nt: TGTGCCTGGAGGAACAGGGATTTTCCTGATCAGCCCCAGCATTTT
cdr3_aa: CAWRNRDFPDQPQHF

v_call: TRBV7-3
clone_size: NA
d_call: NA
j_call: TRBJ1-6
cdr3_nt: TGTGCCAGTACAGATGGGGGGTATAATTCACCCCTCCACTTT
cdr3_aa: CASTDGGYNSPLHF

v_call: TRBV19
clone_size: NA
d_call: NA
j_call: TRBJ1-4
cdr3_nt: TGTGCCAGTAGTGACAGAAGGGAAAAACTGTTTTTT
cdr3_aa: CASSDRREKLFF

v_call: TRBV7-2
clone_size: NA
d_call: TRBD2
j_call: TRBJ2-1
cdr3_nt: TGTGCCAGCAGCCCCCAGGGAGCGGGGGGTGAGCAGTTCTTC
cdr3_aa: CASSPQGAGGEQFF

v_call: TRBV5-1
clone_size: NA
d_call: TRBD1
j_call: TRBJ1-1
cdr3_nt: TGCGCCAGCAGCTTGGGGGCTACAGGGGTGACGACTGAAGCTTTCTTT
cdr3_aa: CASSLGATGVTTEAFF

v_call: TRBV9
clone_size: NA
d_call: TRBD2
j_call: TRBJ2-3
cdr3_nt: TGTGCCAGCAGCCCCCGAGGTTATAGCGGGACCCTTCGCACAGATACGCAGTATTTT
cdr3_aa: CASSPRGYSGTLRTDTQYF